Following are 16 T cell receptor beta chains from one sample sequenced in a study of T cells after yellow fever vaccination. TCRdb re-called the 5' RACE reads with MiXCR, one entry per CDR3 protein. The repertoire holds 450,000 to 600,000 distinct CDR3 sequences, with around 17% as singletons. Sequenced material: PBMCs, taken about 5 days after the first yellow fever vaccination. The receptors were sampled from a man aged 18 to 30 who received the YFV17D yellow fever vaccine.

This clonotype was picked up many times. The chain recombines TRBV6-2 or TRBV6-3 with TRBJ2-7; D possibly matches TRBD1 or TRBD2 (6 bases each). The germline V and J ends were trimmed by 3 bases and 2 bases, with 8 bases remaining between them. Germline CDR1 and CDR2: MNHEY and SVGEGT. This CDR3 comprises 13 residues. In DNA, the CDR3 is TGTGCCAGCAGTTATGGGGGGCCCTACGAGCAGTACGTC. Translated, it gives CASSYGGPYEQYV.

In this sample, this clonotype turned up a few times. The rearrangement uses TRBV12-3 or TRBV12-4 and TRBJ2-5, with D perhaps matching TRBD1 (7 bases). CDR3 size: 14 residues. Trimming cost V 5 bases and J 9 bases, with 19 bases left between them. The DNA for the CDR3 is TGTGCCAGCAGTACCCGGGACAGCCGGGGGTCCCAGTACTTC. Protein: CASSTRDSRGSQYF.

This clonotype came up a few times. The gene calls are TRBV4-1 and TRBJ1-6; D might be TRBD1 (5 bases). The CDR3 covers 14 residues. Germline CDR1 MGHRA, CDR2 YSYEKL. Deletions cut 2 bases from V and 8 bases from J, with 10 bases between. CDR3 nucleotide sequence: TGCGCCAGCAGCCAACCCTTGGGGGATTCACCCCTCCACTTT. Protein: CASSQPLGDSPLHF.

This clonotype was seen repeatedly, ten times or more. The chain links TRBV6-1 to TRBJ2-3; 7 positions match TRBD2. Unmatched junction bases numbered 3, after V lost 6 bases and J lost 0 bases. The length of the CDR3 is 14 residues. CDR1 MNHNS and CDR2 SASEGT come from the germline V gene. The CDR3 nucleotides are TGTGCCAGCAGAGGCGGGGGAAGCACAGATACGCAGTATTTT. Translation: CASRGGGSTDTQYF.

This clonotype was picked up a small number of times. The chain joins TRBV4-1 to TRBJ1-2; D perhaps matches TRBD1 (6 bases). The germline CDR1 and CDR2 sequences are MGHRA and YSYEKL. V gave up 5 bases and J gave up 3 bases, with 16 bases separating them. The CDR3 runs to 15 residues. The DNA for the CDR3 is TGCGCCAGCAGCTCCAGGGACATATCTGACTATGGCTACACCTTC. Translated: CASSSRDISDYGYTF.

This clonotype was counted only a few times. The rearrangement links TRBV7-6 to TRBJ2-5; 7 bases agree with TRBD2. V trimming: 6 bases; J trimming: 2 bases; junction bases outside the gene matches: 9. The germline CDR1 and CDR2 sequences are SGHVS and FNYEAQ. The CDR3 consists of 15 residues. CDR3 DNA: TGTGCCAGCAGTCTTTTTTCTAGCGGACAAGAGACCCAGTACTTC. This translates into CASSLFSSGQETQYF.

The sample holds many counts of this clonotype. The CDR3 DNA sequence: TGCGCCAGCAGCCCTACTTCAGGGGTCACTGAGCAGTTCTTC. Translation: CASSPTSGVTEQFF. The J gene is TRBJ2-1, the V gene TRBV4-1; a weak D match, TRBD1 (6 bases). Deletions cut 4 bases from V and 9 bases from J, with 16 bases between. Germline CDR1 and CDR2: MGHRA and YSYEKL. The CDR3 is 14 amino acids.

The chain couples TRBV6-2 or TRBV6-3 to TRBJ1-2; D is undetermined. CDR1 is MNHEY and CDR2 is SVGEGT in the germline V gene. V was shortened by 7 bases and J by 4 bases, with 10 bases between the two germline ends. The CDR3 runs 12 residues. CDR3 bases: TGTGCCAGCACTTATGGAAGCTATGGCTACACCTTC. Translation: CASTYGSYGYTF.

This clonotype was seen more than once but under ten times. This chain joins TRBV5-6 and TRBJ1-2; D is ambiguous. Germline assignment: CDR1 SGHDT and CDR2 YYEEEE. The CDR3 runs 11 residues. Trimming removed 0 bases at V and 7 bases at J, with 4 bases between. The CDR3 loop is CASSLVSGYTF. For the CDR3, the DNA is TGTGCCAGCAGCTTGGTTAGTGGCTACACCTTC. Combining the CDR3 with reference TRBV5-6 and TRBJ1-2 gives the whole variable domain DAGVTQSPTHLIKTRGQQVTLRCSPKSGHDTVSWYQQALGQGPQFIFQYYEEEERQRGNFPDRFSGHQFPNYSSELNVNALLLGDSALYLCASSLVSGYTFGSGTRLTVV.

V usage is TRBV7-2 and J usage is TRBJ1-4, with 7 nucleotides matching TRBD1. Trimming took 3 bases from V and 5 from J; bases not matched to a gene: 9. This CDR3 has 16 residues. Germline V lookup: CDR1 SGHTA, CDR2 FQGNSA. The CDR3, as DNA: TGTGCCAGCAGCTTTAGCCTTACAGGGGTGAATGAAAAACTGTTTTTT. It specifies CASSFSLTGVNEKLFF.

This rearrangement joins TRBV4-1 to TRBJ1-5; 8 bases align to TRBD1. V was pared by 4 bases and J by 5 bases, with 10 bases of the junction left unmatched. Germline V gene data show CDR1 as MGHRA and CDR2 as YSYEKL. The CDR3 length is 16 residues. The CDR3 reads CASSRAPQGAYQPQHF. CDR3 DNA sequence: TGCGCCAGCAGCCGAGCCCCCCAGGGGGCCTATCAGCCCCAGCATTTT.

The V call is TRBV19, the J call TRBJ2-3; a weak D match, TRBD1 (6 bases). Trimming stripped 1 base from V and 1 base from J, with 12 bases between. Germline assignment: CDR1 LNHDA and CDR2 SQIVND (reference sequence). The CDR3 covers 16 residues. The CDR3 reads CASSIVGGMGTDTQYF. CDR3 DNA sequence: TGTGCCAGTAGTATAGTTGGGGGCATGGGCACAGATACGCAGTATTTT.

This clonotype was seen many times. The genes are TRBV29-1 and TRBJ2-3; D uncertain. Germline loops: CDR1 SQVTM, CDR2 ANQGSEA. The CDR3 totals 13 residues. The V end lost 3 bases, the J end lost 1 base, and 8 bases lay between the germline ends. CDR3 sequence: CSVEASGTDTQYF. CDR3 sequence (DNA): TGCAGCGTTGAGGCCTCAGGCACAGATACGCAGTATTTT.

This clonotype was recorded a few times. The J gene is TRBJ2-3, the V gene TRBV5-6; no firm D call. The CDR3 consists of 13 residues. The germline CDR1 and CDR2 sequences are SGHDT and YYEEEE. V was clipped by 4 bases and J by 7 bases, with 13 bases between them. The CDR3 protein is CASSKRRVYTQYF. The DNA of the CDR3 is TGTGCCAGCAGCAAAAGAAGGGTTTATACGCAGTATTTT.

The table lists this clonotype with a few counts. This chain links TRBV30 with TRBJ2-5; 11 positions agree with TRBD1. The CDR3 has 11 amino acids. The germline V gene encodes CDR1 GTSNPN and CDR2 SVGIG (reference sequence). With 5 bases clipped from V and 7 bases from J, the junction kept 0 bases outside the gene matches. The CDR3: CAWGTGGTQYF. The CDR3 DNA follows: TGTGCCTGGGGGACAGGGGGGACCCAGTACTTC.

The rearrangement uses TRBV7-2 and TRBJ2-7, with 9 positions matching TRBD2. CDR1 is SGHTA and CDR2 is FQGNSA in the germline V gene. The ends lost 2 bases at V and 1 base at J; junction bases unmatched: 3. The length of the CDR3 is 15 residues. CDR3 sequence (DNA): TGTGCCAGCAGCTTATTAGCGGGGGAGTCCTACGAGCAGTACTTC. Translating gives CASSLLAGESYEQYF.